The 12 T cell receptor beta chains presented below share a single source sample, sequenced in a study of OX40 agonist ivuxolimab in advanced cancers. Assay: immunoSEQ multiplex PCR; the TCRdb copy retains only in-frame clones and omits some. This sample has 60,000 to 90,000 clones, with 81% found just once. Sequencing used CD4+ or CD8+ T cells sorted from blood, obtained in a trial of the OX40 agonist ivuxolimab. All receptors derive from an adult with an advanced solid tumor such as melanoma, head and neck, liver or kidney cancer.

This clone was picked up a small number of times. The rearrangement links TRBV2 to TRBJ1-2; D uncertain. V lost 6 bases, J lost 0 bases, and 8 bases lay in between. CDR1 SNHLY and CDR2 FYNNEI come from the germline V gene. CDR3 length equals 13 residues. CDR3 residues: CASSTGANYGYTF. For the CDR3, the DNA is TGTGCCAGCAGCACCGGAGCTAACTATGGCTACACCTTC.

V usage is TRBV18 and J usage is TRBJ1-1; D not certain. Germline V gives CDR1 KGHSH, CDR2 LQKENI. This CDR3 comprises 15 residues. V gave up 0 bases and J gave up 11 bases, with 19 bases separating them. The DNA for the CDR3 is TGTGCCAGCTCACCACCGAATCTGTCCCAAGGTTCGGCTTTCTTT. The encoded protein is CASSPPNLSQGSAFF.

This chain links TRBV9 with TRBJ1-6; D is unresolved. Germline CDR1 and CDR2: SGDLS and YYNGEE. The CDR3 is made up of 15 amino acids. V dropped 1 base and J dropped 4 bases, with 9 bases sitting between them. The CDR3 spells CASSVQEVYNSPLHF. CDR3 coding DNA: TGTGCCAGCAGCGTACAGGAAGTTTATAATTCACCCCTCCACTTT.

The V and J genes are TRBV5-1 and TRBJ2-3; D uncertain. This CDR3 comprises 11 residues. Deletions cut 5 bases from V and 4 bases from J, with 5 bases between. Germline CDR1 is SGHRS and CDR2 is YFSETQ. CDR3 protein: CASSSSDTQYF. The CDR3 coding sequence is TGCGCCAGCAGTAGCTCAGATACGCAGTATTTT.

V is TRBV10-3 and J is TRBJ1-2; 11 nucleotides match TRBD1. Germline values: CDR1 ENHRY, CDR2 SYGVKD. The CDR3 has 14 residues. V was pared by 3 bases and J by 6 bases, with 3 bases of the junction left unmatched. Here the CDR3 DNA reads TGTGCCATCAGTGATACGGACAGGGGGCATGGCTACACCTTC. It is translated as CAISDTDRGHGYTF.

The V and J genes are TRBV6-1 and TRBJ1-2; TRBD1 aligns across 9 bases. CDR1 is MNHNS, CDR2 SASEGT, per germline. The CDR3 consists of 15 residues. The junction had 9 bases not matched to a gene; V was cut back by 7 bases and J by 3 bases. CDR3 nucleotide sequence: TGTGCCAGCACCAGGACAGGGGTTAAGGACTATGGCTACACCTTC. Amino acid sequence: CASTRTGVKDYGYTF.

The chain recombines TRBV18 with TRBJ2-1; D may match TRBD1 or TRBD2 (5 bases each). CDR1 is KGHSH, CDR2 LQKENI, per germline. Between the trimmed V and J ends, which lost 1 base and 0 bases, there was a span of 7 bases. This CDR3 has 15 amino acids. DNA of the CDR3: TGTGCCAGCTCACCACAGGGGAGCTCCTACAATGAGCAGTTCTTC. Protein product: CASSPQGSSYNEQFF.

The CDR3 coding sequence is TGTGCCAGTAGTTCGGCGACAGTCACAGATACGCAGTATTTT. Residues: CASSSATVTDTQYF. This chain uses TRBV19 with TRBJ2-3, with TRBD1 as a possible D gene (5 bases). The length of the CDR3 is 14 residues. Trimming stripped 5 bases from V and 2 bases from J, with 11 bases between. Germline-derived CDR1 and CDR2 are LNHDA and SQIVND (reference sequence).

This rearrangement joins TRBV2 to TRBJ2-5; 8 bases match TRBD2. The V and J ends lost 7 bases and 12 bases, in that order; junction bases with no gene match: 19. This CDR3 comprises 15 residues. The germline gives CDR1 SNHLY, CDR2 FYNNEI. The CDR3 DNA sequence: TGTGCCAGCAATAGGGGTGTAGGGACTAGGTCTCCGGAGTACTTC. This encodes CASNRGVGTRSPEYF.

The chain combines TRBV29-1 with TRBJ2-3; D is unclear. The ends were cut back, 4 bases at V and 2 bases at J, with 10 bases in the middle. This CDR3 spans 13 amino acids. Germline CDR1 SQVTM, CDR2 ANQGSEA. The CDR3 loop reads CSVVDSFTDTQYF. CDR3 DNA sequence: TGCAGCGTTGTTGATAGCTTCACAGATACGCAGTATTTT.

The chain recombines TRBV11-3 with TRBJ2-7, with a weak D call TRBD1 (5 bases). The germline V gene has CDR1 SGHNT and CDR2 YENEEA. The length of the CDR3 is 14 residues. V was clipped by 2 bases and J by 0 bases, with 8 bases between them. CDR3 residues: CASSLTGSSYEQYF. CDR3 nucleotides: TGTGCCAGCAGCTTAACAGGTAGCTCCTACGAGCAGTACTTC.

The CDR3 sequence: CASRESGDYEQYF. The CDR3 DNA follows: TGTGCCAGCAGGGAGTCAGGGGACTACGAGCAGTACTTC. The chain links TRBV6-1 to TRBJ2-7; TRBD1 is a possible D gene (6 bases). The V gene lost 6 bases and the J gene lost 3 bases, with 12 bases spanning the gap. Germline lookup yields CDR1 MNHNS and CDR2 SASEGT. The CDR3 runs to 13 residues.